What follows describes a single T cell receptor beta chain. Clones were sequenced by immunoSEQ multiplex PCR, and TCRdb holds only the in-frame ones, with some missing. The sample lists 40,000 to 55,000 clones; around 94% were seen once. The data derive from a study of T cell changes during pregnancy in multiple sclerosis. This CDR3 has 16 amino acids. V lost 6 bases, J lost 5 bases, and 11 bases stayed unmatched. The germline V gene encodes CDR1 MNHEY and CDR2 SMNVEV (reference sequence). The sequences come from CD4+ T cells from peripheral blood mononuclear cells, collected before pregnancy. The chain links TRBV27 to TRBJ2-1, with 9 bases identical to TRBD1. This sequence originates from a female donor with multiple sclerosis, enrolled in a pregnancy study. The CDR3: CASSHGGRTGDNEQFF. The DNA of the CDR3 is TGTGCCAGCAGCCATGGGGGCCGGACAGGGGACAATGAGCAGTTCTTC.